Listed below are T cell receptor beta chains from one sample, sequenced in a study of T cell responses to AZD1222 COVID-19 vaccine. TCRdb keeps only in-frame clones here, not all; method: immunoSEQ multiplex PCR. The repertoire has about 130,000 clones, 90% to 95% of them found once; the top ten carry approximately 2%. Sequencing used peripheral blood, obtained on day 0 of AZD1222 vaccination. These receptor sequences come from an adult in good health. Each CDR3 is given without its conserved first and last residue. For some rows the clone size is stated as once, few or many, or as a class when expanded; others skip it.

TRBJ2-7 NA TRBV3-1/TRBV3-2 12 ASSPGGESYEQY
TRBJ1-3 NA TRBV6-5 13 ASSFTGGAGNTIY
TRBJ1-5 NA TRBV28 14 ASSSGFTGFNQPQH
TRBJ2-1 NA TRBV29-1 8 SVVSHEQF
TRBJ1-4 few TRBV5-4 10 ASSSLNEKLF
TRBJ2-1 NA TRBV9 13 ASSLLAGGPNEQF
TRBJ2-5 once TRBV15 13 ATSRANGPQETQY
TRBJ2-1 NA TRBV5-4 13 ASSLRTAWMGEQF
TRBJ2-7 NA TRBV6-5 10 ASSSQGYEQY
TRBJ1-2 NA TRBV9 13 ASSVGGDSSYGYT
TRBJ1-5 NA TRBV4-1 12 ASSQYRGGQPQH
TRBJ1-5 NA TRBV19 16 ASSPKPPGTGSNQPQH
TRBJ2-3 once TRBV19 11 ASSTDTPDTQY
TRBJ2-1 NA TRBV11-3 14 ASSLGTSGVNNEQF
TRBJ2-5 NA TRBV11-3 11 ASSGQPKETQY
TRBJ1-1 NA TRBV4-1 12 ASSQGGEEAEAF
TRBJ2-3 NA TRBV19 13 ASRGLSRNVNTQY
TRBJ1-2 NA TRBV9 11 ASSTWTGNGYT
TRBJ1-5 NA TRBV6-2/TRBV6-3 17 ASSYRIGRGPNSNQPQH
TRBJ2-1 NA TRBV4-3 14 ASSQEGGGPYNEQF
TRBJ1-5 NA TRBV6-2/TRBV6-3 13 ASSGTGLSNQPQH
TRBJ2-1 NA TRBV27 14 ASSLGIGLSYNEQF
TRBJ1-2 NA TRBV27 15 ASSLISGGLRDYGYT
TRBJ1-2 NA TRBV20-1 9 SARGGYGYT
TRBJ2-1 NA TRBV18 11 ASSGTGGNEQF
TRBJ2-1 NA TRBV7-8 12 ASGKGQGYNEQF
TRBJ2-1 NA TRBV7-9 14 ASSPLWGLSYNEQF
TRBJ2-1 NA TRBV4-3 14 ASSQQGLAGYNEQF
TRBJ2-3 NA TRBV19 16 ASSTAEGIDDPQDTQY
TRBJ2-2 NA TRBV10-3 13 AISEYGGNTGELF
TRBJ2-3 NA TRBV6-5 13 ASSYSVGGQDTQY
TRBJ1-4 NA TRBV7-8 10 ASSPDNEKLF
TRBJ2-3 once TRBV9 14 ASSVLSGGAGDTQY
TRBJ1-1 NA TRBV10-3 12 AIRATGGRTEAF
TRBJ1-2 NA TRBV7-8 13 ASSLALQSFYGYT
TRBJ1-2 NA TRBV4-3 12 ASSQGTGNYGYT
TRBJ1-2 NA TRBV10-3 12 AITRTDANYGYT
TRBJ1-6 NA TRBV25-1 14 ASSEPRRGGYSPLH
TRBJ2-7 NA TRBV7-2 14 ASSLEGAGGPSEQY
TRBJ2-3 NA TRBV3-1/TRBV3-2 13 ASSRTGDYLDTQY
TRBJ2-7 NA TRBV2 11 ASSRDTDYEQY
TRBJ2-7 few TRBV10-3 11 AISELVRYEQY
TRBJ2-7 NA TRBV4-1 13 ASSLWTGGSYEQY
TRBJ1-2 NA TRBV5-5 14 ASSFADGGSSYGYT
TRBJ2-7 NA TRBV28 12 ASSLVEGAYEQY
TRBJ2-7 NA TRBV4-3 15 ASSLQLAGDLPTRQY
TRBJ1-2 NA TRBV19 13 ASSDGQGPNYGYT
TRBJ1-5 NA TRBV4-1 12 ASSQDPGDQPQH
TRBJ1-5 few TRBV7-2 13 ASSARGGLAQPQH
TRBJ2-3 NA TRBV5-4 14 ASSPGLAGGTDTQY
TRBJ2-7 NA TRBV18 13 ASSPPLPGGAEQY
TRBJ1-1 once TRBV3-1/TRBV3-2 15 ASSLEPPSTGGTEAF
TRBJ1-2 NA TRBV2 13 ASLKNPGGEYGYT
TRBJ2-7 NA TRBV3-1/TRBV3-2 12 ASSHLLTGHEQY
TRBJ2-3 NA TRBV2 10 ASSLGADTQY
TRBJ2-7 few TRBV24-1 14 ATSEAGSSALGEQY